Described below is a single T cell receptor (beta chain) sequence and its context. Its antigen is currently unknown. CDR1 SGHTA and CDR2 FQGNSA come from the germline V gene. V shed 4 bases and J shed 2 bases, with 15 bases lying between them. The CDR3 has 16 residues. The sample belongs to a study of T cells in localized non-small cell lung cancer. Findings of the study overall: The study found T cell clonality highest in uninvolved adjacent lung, above tumor. Turning up in adjacent lung were a median around 60 of the top 100 tumor clones. Because researchers sequenced only one region of the tumor, heterogeneity is still possible.

The protocol was immunoSEQ multiplex PCR, while the TCRdb copy is restricted to in-frame clones and leaves out a portion. Seen here are about 19,000 clones, 90% to 95% observed once, and the top ten hold 4%. The receptor's source is a male donor older than 55 with stage I squamous cell lung carcinoma. Sequences were derived from peripheral blood, sampled before any cancer treatment. The chain has TRBV7-2 and TRBJ2-1; either TRBD1 or TRBD2 may fit D (5 bases each). The CDR3, as DNA: TGTGCCAGCAGCTCCTCCGGGACCCAAACCTACAATGAGCAGTTCTTC. Its translation is CASSSSGTQTYNEQFF.